This entry concerns a single T cell receptor beta chain. Germline V gene lookup returns CDR1 SGHTA and CDR2 FQGNSA. The CDR3 is 15 amino acids. Trimming cost V 3 bases and J 4 bases, with 16 bases left between them. Recovered Cohort 3 donors showed two negative PCRs, clearance, or symptom resolution. This entry comes from a study of blood T cell repertoires in COVID-19. On the study more broadly: The United States, Italy and Spain supplied acute and convalescent COVID-19 samples. Sample material is recorded as cDNA or gDNA derived from T cells, B-cell-depleted T cells, or PBMCs.

Original analysis: It was from reference gene primer amplification that nucleated cell counts were estimated. Method: immunoSEQ multiplex PCR; TCRdb's copy keeps in-frame clones and lacks some. That table supplies the V and J calls and clone size; D and trimming were determined from the DNA. Here the sample spans 250,000 or so clones, around 81% being singletons. Sequenced: PBMCs or T cells enriched from blood (not recorded which). J is TRBJ2-7 and V is TRBV7-2; maybe TRBD1 (7 bases). The clonotype was recovered from a man aged 50 to 60 who had recovered from COVID-19. The CDR3 nucleotides read TGTGCCAGCAGCTTGGCCGGGGGACAGATGTACGAGCAGTACTTC. It yields the protein CASSLAGGQMYEQYF.